The clone carrying this T cell receptor beta chain appeared a few times. It was during active infection that Seattle patients were enrolled and then longitudinally followed. These data come from a study of blood T cell repertoires in COVID-19. In the study overall: Sample material is recorded as cDNA or gDNA derived from T cells, B-cell-depleted T cells, or PBMCs.

The V gene's germline CDR1 is MNHEY and CDR2 SVGAGI. V lost 6 bases and J lost 6, with 17 bases in between. The CDR3 length is 14 residues. In the authors' workflow: The authors estimated nucleated cell counts from reference gene primer amplification. Clones were read by immunoSEQ multiplex PCR, and TCRdb kept only the in-frame ones, dropping some. V and J calls and clone size follow that table, whereas D and trimming were derived from the DNA. The repertoire holds some 190,000 clones, with approximately 81% as singletons. This chain joins TRBV6-5 and TRBJ1-1; a possible D gene is TRBD1 (6 bases). What was sequenced was peripheral blood. This TCR came from a person between 65 and 79 years old with COVID-19, enrolled during active disease. CDR3 DNA: TGTGCCAGCAGACTTAATACAGGGTCTCCTGAAGCTTTCTTT. Residues: CASRLNTGSPEAFF.